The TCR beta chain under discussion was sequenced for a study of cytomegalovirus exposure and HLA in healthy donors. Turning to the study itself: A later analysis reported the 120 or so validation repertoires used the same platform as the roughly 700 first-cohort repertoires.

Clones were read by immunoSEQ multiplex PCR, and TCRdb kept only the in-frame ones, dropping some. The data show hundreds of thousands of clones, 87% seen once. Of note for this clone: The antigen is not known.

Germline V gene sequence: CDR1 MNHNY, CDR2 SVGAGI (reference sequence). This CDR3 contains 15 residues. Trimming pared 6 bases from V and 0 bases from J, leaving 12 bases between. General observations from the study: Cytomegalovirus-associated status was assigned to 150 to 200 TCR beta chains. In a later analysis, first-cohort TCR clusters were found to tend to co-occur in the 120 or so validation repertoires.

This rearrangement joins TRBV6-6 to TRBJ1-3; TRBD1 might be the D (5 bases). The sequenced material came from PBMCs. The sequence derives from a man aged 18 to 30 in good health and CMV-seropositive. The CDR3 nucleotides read TGTGCCAGCAGCCCGAGGGGAAGCTCTGGAAACACCATATATTTT. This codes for CASSPRGSSGNTIYF.